This T cell receptor beta chain was observed in a study of cytomegalovirus exposure and HLA in healthy donors. Across the study: There were 65 million to 85 million unique TCRs (from HLA-typed donors) in an early data release.

This clone was observed a handful of times. The antigen is undetermined. The germline CDR1 and CDR2 sequences are SGHNT and YYREEE (reference sequence). Losses at the gene ends were 4 bases for V and 3 bases for J; bases not matched to a gene: 9. The CDR3 runs 16 residues. PCR amplification relied on 60 Vbeta primers (plus 13 Jbeta primers). Here immunoSEQ multiplex PCR was the method, and the copy in TCRdb shows in-frame clones only, minus some. The table records about 89,000 clones, around 60% of them present only once. Study-level results: Most TCRs appeared rarely, but some public TCRs recurred in many donors.

The chain carries TRBV5-4 and TRBJ2-1; TRBD2 matches 8 bases. Source material: PBMCs. The clonotype originates from a human donor in good health. CDR3 nucleotide sequence: TGTGCCAGCAGCCAACTCGGGCGGGGGGACTACAATGAGCAGTTCTTC. It is translated as CASSQLGRGDYNEQFF.